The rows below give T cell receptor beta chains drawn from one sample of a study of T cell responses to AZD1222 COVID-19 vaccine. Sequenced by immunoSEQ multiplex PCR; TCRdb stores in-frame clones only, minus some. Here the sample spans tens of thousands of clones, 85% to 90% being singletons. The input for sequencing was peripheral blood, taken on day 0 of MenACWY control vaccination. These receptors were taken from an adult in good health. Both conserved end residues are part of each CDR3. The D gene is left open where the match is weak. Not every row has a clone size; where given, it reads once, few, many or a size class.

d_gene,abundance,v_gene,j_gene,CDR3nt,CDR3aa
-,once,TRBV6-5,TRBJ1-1,TGTGCCAGCAGTTACTCCCGGGGGGCCAACACTGAAGCTTTCTTT,CASSYSRGANTEAFF
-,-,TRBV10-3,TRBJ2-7,TGTGCCATCAGTGATCAGGGAGGATACGAGCAGTACTTC,CAISDQGGYEQYF
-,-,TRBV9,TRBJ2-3,TGTGCCAGCAACTCTCTGGGGGGCGGGAGTACAGATACGCAGTATTTT,CASNSLGGGSTDTQYF
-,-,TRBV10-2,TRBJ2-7,TGCGCCAGCAGTGAGAGGAACAGGGCGGGCGAGCAGTACTTC,CASSERNRAGEQYF
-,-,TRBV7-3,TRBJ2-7,TGTGCCAGCAGCCCGCGTGGATCGCCCTACTACGAGCAGTACTTC,CASSPRGSPYYEQYF
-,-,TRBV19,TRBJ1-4,TGTGCCAGTAGTATCCAAGGGGCAGAAAAACTGTTTTTT,CASSIQGAEKLFF
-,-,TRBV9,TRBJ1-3,TGTGCCAGCAGCGTAGTGGCAGGGGCGAGGGGAAACACCATATATTTT,CASSVVAGARGNTIYF
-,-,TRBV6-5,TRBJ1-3,TGTGCCAGCAAAGCCGGGCCTAGCTCTGGAAACACCATATATTTT,CASKAGPSSGNTIYF
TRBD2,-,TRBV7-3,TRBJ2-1,TGTGCCAGCAGCCCATTGGGACTAGCTGCCAATGAGCAGTTCTTC,CASSPLGLAANEQFF
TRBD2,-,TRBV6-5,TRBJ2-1,TGTGCCAGCGGCGGGAGCTCCTACAATGAGCAGTTCTTC,CASGGSSYNEQFF
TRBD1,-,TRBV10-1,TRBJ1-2,TGCGCCAGCAGTATAGGACAGGGCTACGGCTACACCTTC,CASSIGQGYGYTF
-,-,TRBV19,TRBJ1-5,TGTGCCAGTAGTCCCGGATCTGATAGCAATCAGCCCCAGCATTTT,CASSPGSDSNQPQHF
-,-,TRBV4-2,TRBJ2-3,TGTGCCAGCAGCCAGGAGCCGGGGGTGAGTGGCACAGATACGCAGTATTTT,CASSQEPGVSGTDTQYF
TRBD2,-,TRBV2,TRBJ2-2,TGTGCCAGCAGAGAGCGGGAGGGCCGTACCGGGGAGCTGTTTTTT,CASREREGRTGELFF